The next 9 T cell receptor beta chains were all read from a single sample in a study of control samples from healthy donors and cancer patients. TCRdb's copy holds only in-frame clones and misses some; the assay was immunoSEQ multiplex PCR. Of about 93,000 clones in the sample, 88% were seen once. The sequenced sample consisted of blood. The receptors shown here come from a woman between 65 and 79 years old in good health.

The chain links TRBV7-2 to TRBJ1-1, with 7 bases lining up with TRBD1. This CDR3 has 14 amino acids. The ends lost 0 bases at V and 10 bases at J; junction bases unmatched: 8. CDR1 and CDR2 from the germline V gene are SGHTA and FQGNSA. In nucleotides, the CDR3 is TGTGCCAGCAGCTTAGCTGGGTTCACAGGGGTAGCTTTCTTT. Translating it yields CASSLAGFTGVAFF.

This clone has just one count. V is TRBV27 and J is TRBJ2-7; 14 nucleotides agree with TRBD2. CDR1 and CDR2 from the germline V gene are MNHEY and SMNVEV (reference sequence). Unmatched junction bases numbered 11, after V lost 5 bases and J lost 5 bases. The CDR3 runs 17 residues. CDR3 sequence (DNA): TGTGCCAGCAGTCTCAGACTAGCGGGAGGGCCTTACCACGAGCAGTACTTC. Protein sequence: CASSLRLAGGPYHEQYF.

The rearrangement joins TRBV5-4 to TRBJ2-7; perhaps TRBD1 as D (7 bases). The ends were cut back, 4 bases at V and 2 bases at J, with 10 bases in the middle. The CDR3 is made up of 13 amino acids. CDR1 SGHNT and CDR2 YYREEE come from the germline V gene (reference sequence). CDR3 DNA sequence: TGTGCCAGCAGCCCCAGGGGGGCCTACGAGCAGTACTTC. Its translation: CASSPRGAYEQYF.

The chain joins TRBV7-8 to TRBJ2-3; no definite D call. Trimming cost V 5 bases and J 2 bases, with 2 bases left between them. The CDR3 is 11 amino acids. Germline CDR1 is SGHVS and CDR2 is FQNEAQ. CDR3 in DNA: TGTGCCAGCAGCGTCACAGATACGCAGTATTTT. Its translation: CASSVTDTQYF.

This chain uses TRBV6-5 with TRBJ1-3; unclear D gene. Per germline, CDR1 MNHEY and CDR2 SVGAGI. The CDR3 sequence is 13 residues long. V lost 4 bases, J lost 2 bases, and 6 bases lay in between. The CDR3 spells CASSFLPGNTIYF. The CDR3 DNA sequence: TGTGCCAGCAGTTTTCTCCCTGGAAACACCATATATTTT.

J is TRBJ2-7 and V is TRBV14; D not certain. V was cut by 1 base and J by 5 bases, with 6 bases left in between. From germline, CDR1 is SGHDN and CDR2 FVKESK. CDR3 length: 12 residues. In DNA, the CDR3 is TGTGCCAGCAGCCAAGCTAAGAACGAGCAGTACTTC. Its protein is CASSQAKNEQYF.

The chain employs TRBV9 and TRBJ2-4, with D maybe TRBD2 (6 bases). The germline gives CDR1 SGDLS, CDR2 YYNGEE. Trimming left V 4 bases short and J 5 bases short, with 13 bases between. The CDR3 is 14 residues long. The CDR3 sequence is CASSPEGGENIQYF. The CDR3 bases are TGTGCCAGCAGCCCGGAGGGAGGCGAAAACATTCAGTACTTC.

V usage is TRBV5-6 and J usage is TRBJ1-6; 8 nucleotides agree with TRBD1. The CDR3 sequence is 16 residues long. Germline assignment: CDR1 SGHDT and CDR2 YYEEEE. Germline trimming cut 0 bases from V and 7 bases from J; bases unmatched to any gene: 6. The CDR3 spells CASSLDTGGGNSPLHF. For the CDR3, the DNA is TGTGCCAGCAGCTTGGACACAGGGGGAGGGAATTCACCCCTCCACTTT.

This chain connects TRBV6-5 to TRBJ1-4; the match to TRBD1 covers 7 bases. The CDR3 length is 15 residues. J lost 3 bases, V lost 8 bases, and 9 bases had no gene match. CDR1 is MNHEY, CDR2 SVGAGI, per germline. As DNA, the CDR3 is TGTGCCAGCCGGATAGGGGGGACAGCTAATGAAAAACTGTTTTTT. Residues: CASRIGGTANEKLFF.